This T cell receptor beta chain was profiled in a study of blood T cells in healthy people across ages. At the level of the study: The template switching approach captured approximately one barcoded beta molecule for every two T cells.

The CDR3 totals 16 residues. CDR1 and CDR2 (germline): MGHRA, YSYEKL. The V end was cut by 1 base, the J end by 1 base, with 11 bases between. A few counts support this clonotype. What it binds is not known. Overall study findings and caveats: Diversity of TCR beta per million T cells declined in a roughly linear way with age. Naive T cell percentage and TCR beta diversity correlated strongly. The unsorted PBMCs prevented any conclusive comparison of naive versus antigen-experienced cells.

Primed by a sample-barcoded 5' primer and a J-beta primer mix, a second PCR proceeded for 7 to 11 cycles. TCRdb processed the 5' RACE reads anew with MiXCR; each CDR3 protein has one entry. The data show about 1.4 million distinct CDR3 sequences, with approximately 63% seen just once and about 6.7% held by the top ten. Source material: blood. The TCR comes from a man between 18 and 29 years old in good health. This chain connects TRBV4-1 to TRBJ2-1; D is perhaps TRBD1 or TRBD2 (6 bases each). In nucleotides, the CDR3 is TGCGCCAGCAGCCAAGTGGGGGGCCTGTCCTACAATGAGCAGTTCTTC. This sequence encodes CASSQVGGLSYNEQFF.